These 14 T cell receptor beta chains were all obtained from the same sample, sequenced in a study of T-cell reconstitution after alpha-beta-depleted transplantation in children. This sample's TCRbeta library carried unique molecular identifier barcodes. TCRdb used MiXCR to reprocess the PCR reads, holding one entry per CDR3 protein. The sample carries a few hundred thousand distinct CDR3 sequences, 9.9% recorded once. Sequences were derived from PBMCs from the stem cell graft donor, sampled from the stem cell graft. The receptors stem from a human donor who donated a stem cell graft to a child with SCID.

This clonotype was recorded a few times. The chain carries TRBV27 and TRBJ2-1; D remains ambiguous. Germline V lookup: CDR1 MNHEY, CDR2 SMNVEV (reference sequence). Trimming shortened V by 0 bases and J by 3 bases, and 6 bases separated the two germline ends. The CDR3 runs to 14 residues. DNA for the CDR3: TGTGCCAGCAGTTTATCCTGGGACTACAATGAGCAGTTCTTC. Protein product: CASSLSWDYNEQFF.

This clonotype was picked up a small number of times. The V call is TRBV15, the J call TRBJ2-4, with TRBD1 matching over 7 bases. V shed 3 bases and J 3 bases; nucleotides not matched to a gene: 8. CDR1 and CDR2 from the germline V gene are LNHNV and YYDKDF (reference sequence). The CDR3 sequence is 16 residues long. The CDR3 loop is CATSSNSGTVKNIQYF. CDR3 nucleotides: TGTGCCACCAGCAGTAATTCCGGGACAGTCAAAAACATTCAGTACTTC.

The chain has TRBV6-5 and TRBJ2-6; D unclear. The CDR3 contains 18 residues. Germline CDR1 is MNHEY and CDR2 is SVGAGI. Deletions cut 2 bases from V and 1 base from J, with 15 bases between. The CDR3 bases are TGTGCCAGCAGTTACGTACGGGCCCGGAATTCTGGGGCCAACGTCCTGACTTTC. Amino acids: CASSYVRARNSGANVLTF.

This rearrangement joins TRBV12-3 or TRBV12-4 to TRBJ1-2, with 7 bases lining up with TRBD1. This CDR3 is 14 amino acids long. V lost 3 bases to trimming and J lost 4 bases; unmatched junction nucleotides: 5. The CDR3 nucleotides are TGTGCCAGCAGTTTGGCAGGGGGGACCTATGGCTACACCTTC. Its protein product is CASSLAGGTYGYTF.

This clonotype was seen only a few times. This chain uses TRBV9 with TRBJ2-5; D might be TRBD2 (7 bases). The CDR3 runs to 15 residues. V was shortened by 6 bases and J by 5 bases, with 20 bases between the two germline ends. The germline V gene has CDR1 SGDLS and CDR2 YYNGEE. The CDR3 sequence is CASTSRGATQETQYF. CDR3 nucleotides: TGTGCCAGCACCTCCCGGGGGGCCACGCAGGAGACCCAGTACTTC.

This clonotype occurred a few times. V is TRBV20-1 and J is TRBJ1-5; TRBD1 is a possible D gene (6 bases). Trimming took off 4 bases at V and 4 bases at J, with 14 bases between the two ends. The CDR3 consists of 14 residues. CDR1 is DFQATT, CDR2 SNEGSKA, per germline (reference sequence). CDR3: CSAISRTENQPQHF. In DNA, the CDR3 is TGCAGTGCTATCTCCCGGACAGAGAATCAGCCCCAGCATTTT.

There are many counts of this clonotype. This chain connects TRBV29-1 to TRBJ2-1; D is uncertain. This CDR3 is built from 13 residues. With 7 bases removed from V and 1 base from J, the gap between germline ends came to 11 bases. Germline values: CDR1 SQVTM, CDR2 ANQGSEA. In nucleotides, the CDR3 is TGCAGCGCTAAGGGCAATTCCTACAATGAGCAGTTCTTC. This encodes CSAKGNSYNEQFF.

This clonotype was observed a handful of times. The chain uses TRBV3-1 and TRBJ2-7; 11 nucleotides agree with TRBD1. The CDR3 runs 13 residues. Germline CDR1 and CDR2: LGHDT and YNNKEL (reference sequence). V shed 3 bases, J shed 11 bases, and the junction held 6 bases outside the gene matches. The CDR3 DNA reads as TGTGCCAGCAGCCAGGGACAGGGGGGTGATAAGTACTTC. Its protein is CASSQGQGGDKYF.

This clonotype occurred a few times. V is TRBV15 and J is TRBJ2-5; D is uncertain. Germline loops: CDR1 LNHNV, CDR2 YYDKDF (reference sequence). Trimming pared 1 base from V and 7 bases from J, leaving 13 bases between. This CDR3 contains 14 residues. This CDR3 reads CATSRVDPEGTQYF. DNA of the CDR3: TGTGCCACCAGCAGAGTCGACCCCGAAGGGACCCAGTACTTC.

The table lists this clonotype with many counts. This chain joins TRBV5-1 and TRBJ2-1; D call uncertain. This CDR3 has 16 residues. The V gene lost 0 bases and the J gene lost 0 bases, with 10 bases spanning the gap. The germline V gene has CDR1 SGHRS and CDR2 YFSETQ. DNA for the CDR3: TGCGCCAGCAGCTTGGTGGCTAAAAGCTCCTACAATGAGCAGTTCTTC. Translated, it gives CASSLVAKSSYNEQFF. Full variable domain (remainder filled in from reference TRBV5-1 and TRBJ2-1): KAGVTQTPRYLIKTRGQQVTLSCSPISGHRSVSWYQQTPGQGLQFLFEYFSETQRNKGNFPGRFSGRQFSNSRSEMNVSTLELGDSALYLCASSLVAKSSYNEQFFGPGTRLTVL.

This chain joins TRBV12-3 or TRBV12-4 and TRBJ1-5, with unresolved D. V lost 0 bases to trimming and J lost 13 bases, with 25 bases between them. The CDR3 has 17 residues. The CDR3 DNA is TGTGCCAGCAGTTTAGCAGGCGGCAGTGGAAGCCAAGGACTACAGCATTTT. Amino acids: CASSLAGGSGSQGLQHF.

The genes are TRBV12-3 or TRBV12-4 and TRBJ2-1; no clear D. V lost 1 base and J 8 bases, leaving 12 bases between the germline ends. The CDR3 extends over 14 amino acids. In DNA form, the CDR3 reads TGTGCCAGCAGTTTAGTATGGTCCCCATATGAGCAGTTCTTC. It is translated as CASSLVWSPYEQFF.

This clonotype was seen a handful of times. The V call is TRBV5-1, the J call TRBJ2-3; D unresolved. Germline V gene data show CDR1 as SGHRS and CDR2 as YFSETQ. The CDR3 extends over 14 amino acids. Deletions cut 3 bases from V and 2 bases from J, with 10 bases between. The CDR3 nucleotides read TGCGCCAGCAGCTCCGGAGACCCCACAGATACGCAGTATTTT. This sequence encodes CASSSGDPTDTQYF.

This clonotype was counted a few times. This chain joins TRBV15 and TRBJ2-1, with 11 bases identical to TRBD1. V shed 5 bases, J shed 6 bases, and the junction held 3 bases outside the gene matches. This CDR3 region has 14 residues. Germline V CDR1 and CDR2: LNHNV, YYDKDF (reference sequence). The CDR3: CATSPDRGPNEQFF. The CDR3 DNA follows: TGTGCCACCAGCCCGGACAGGGGGCCCAATGAGCAGTTCTTC.